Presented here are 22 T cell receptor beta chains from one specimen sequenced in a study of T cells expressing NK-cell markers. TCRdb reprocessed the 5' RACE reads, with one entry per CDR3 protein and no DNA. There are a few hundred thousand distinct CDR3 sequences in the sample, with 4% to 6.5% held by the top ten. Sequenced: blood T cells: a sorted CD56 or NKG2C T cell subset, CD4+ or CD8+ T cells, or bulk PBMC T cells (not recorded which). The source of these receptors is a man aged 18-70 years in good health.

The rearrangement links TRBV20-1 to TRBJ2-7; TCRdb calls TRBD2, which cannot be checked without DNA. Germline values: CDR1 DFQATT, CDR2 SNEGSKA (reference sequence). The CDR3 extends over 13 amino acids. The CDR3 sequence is CSAGGLAVSEQYF.

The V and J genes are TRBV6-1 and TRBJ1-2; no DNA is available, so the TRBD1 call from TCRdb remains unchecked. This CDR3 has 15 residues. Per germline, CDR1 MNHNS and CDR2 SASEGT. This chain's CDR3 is CASRNPGGSSYGYTF.

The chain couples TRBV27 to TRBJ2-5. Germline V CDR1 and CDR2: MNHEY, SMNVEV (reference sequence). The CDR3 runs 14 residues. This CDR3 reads CASSLTWVGETQYF.

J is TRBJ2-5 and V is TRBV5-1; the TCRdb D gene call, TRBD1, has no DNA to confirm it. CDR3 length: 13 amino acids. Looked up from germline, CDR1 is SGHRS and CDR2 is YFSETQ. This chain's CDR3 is CASSEDREETQYF.

CDR3 amino acids: CASSVAQRGMYNEQFF. The chain employs TRBV9 and TRBJ2-1; with no DNA, the TCRdb D assignment of TRBD2 cannot be verified. The CDR3 consists of 16 residues. The V gene's germline CDR1 is SGDLS and CDR2 YYNGEE.

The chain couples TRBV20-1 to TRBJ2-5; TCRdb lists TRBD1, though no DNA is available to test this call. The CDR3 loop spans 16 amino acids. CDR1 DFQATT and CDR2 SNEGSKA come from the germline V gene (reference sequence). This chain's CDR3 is CSAHQGAGGKRETQYF.

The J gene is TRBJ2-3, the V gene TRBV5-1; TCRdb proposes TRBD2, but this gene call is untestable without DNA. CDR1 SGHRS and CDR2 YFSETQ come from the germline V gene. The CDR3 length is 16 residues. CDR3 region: CASSLEASGVPDTQYF.

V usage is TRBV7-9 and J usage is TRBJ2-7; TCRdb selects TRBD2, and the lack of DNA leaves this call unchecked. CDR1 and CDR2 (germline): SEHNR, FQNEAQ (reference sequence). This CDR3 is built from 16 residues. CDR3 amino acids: CASSLAPSGGEYEQYF. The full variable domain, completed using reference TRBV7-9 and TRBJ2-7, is DTGVSQNPRHKITKRGQNVTFRCDPISEHNRLYWYRQTLGQGPEFLTYFQNEAQLEKSRLLSDRFSAERPKGSFSTLEIQRTEQGDSAMYLCASSLAPSGGEYEQYFGPGTRLTVT.

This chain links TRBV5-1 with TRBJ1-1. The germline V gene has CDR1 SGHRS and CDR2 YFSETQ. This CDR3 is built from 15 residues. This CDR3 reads CASSLGSNGGTEAFF.

The CDR3 sequence is CASSQDRTGGLAKNIQYF. The chain has TRBV4-2 and TRBJ2-4; the TCRdb D gene call, TRBD1, has no DNA to confirm it. The CDR3 is 18 amino acids. Per the germline V gene, CDR1 is LGHNA and CDR2 is YNFKEQ.

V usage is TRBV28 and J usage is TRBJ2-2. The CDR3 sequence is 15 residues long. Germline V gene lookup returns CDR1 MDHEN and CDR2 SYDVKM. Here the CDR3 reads CASSLGTSNTGELFF. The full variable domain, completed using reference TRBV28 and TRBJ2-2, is DVKVTQSSRYLVKRTGEKVFLECVQDMDHENMFWYRQDPGLGLRLIYFSYDVKMKEKGDIPEGYSVSREKKERFSLILESASTNQTSMYLCASSLGTSNTGELFFGEGSRLTVL.

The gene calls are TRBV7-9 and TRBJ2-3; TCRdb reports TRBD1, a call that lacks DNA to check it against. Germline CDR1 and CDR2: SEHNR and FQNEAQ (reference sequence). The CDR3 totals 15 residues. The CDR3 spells CASSSQGRWSDTQYF.

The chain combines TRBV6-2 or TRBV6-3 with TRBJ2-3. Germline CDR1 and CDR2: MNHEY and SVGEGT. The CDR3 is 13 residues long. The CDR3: CASSRASQDTQYF.

The CDR3 here is CASSFSLQRGPYEQYF. The V gene is TRBV12-3 or TRBV12-4, the J gene TRBJ2-7. The CDR3 length is 16 residues.

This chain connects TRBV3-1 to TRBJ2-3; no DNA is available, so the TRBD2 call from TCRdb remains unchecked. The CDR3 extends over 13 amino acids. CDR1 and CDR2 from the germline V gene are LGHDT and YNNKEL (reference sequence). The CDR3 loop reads CASRPSGGNTQYF.

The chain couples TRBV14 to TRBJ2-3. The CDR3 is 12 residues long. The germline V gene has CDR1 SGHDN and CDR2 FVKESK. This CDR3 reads CASSHYQYTQYF.

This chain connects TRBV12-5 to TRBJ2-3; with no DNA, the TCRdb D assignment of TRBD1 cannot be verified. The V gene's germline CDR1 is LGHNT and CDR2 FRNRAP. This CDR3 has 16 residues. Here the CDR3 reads CASGPGRGSSTDTQYF.

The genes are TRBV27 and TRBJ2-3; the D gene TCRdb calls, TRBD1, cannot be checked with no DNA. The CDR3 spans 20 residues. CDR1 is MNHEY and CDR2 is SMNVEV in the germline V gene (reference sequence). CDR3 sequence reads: CASRLWGTGDRWRMGDTQYF.

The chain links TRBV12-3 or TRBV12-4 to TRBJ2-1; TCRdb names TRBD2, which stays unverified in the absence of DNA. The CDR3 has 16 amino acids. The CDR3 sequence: CASSPDPSGGYNEQFF.

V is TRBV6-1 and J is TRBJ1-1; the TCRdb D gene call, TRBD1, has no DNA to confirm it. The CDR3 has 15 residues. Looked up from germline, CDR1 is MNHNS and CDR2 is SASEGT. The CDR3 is CASTEGGGGNTEAFF.

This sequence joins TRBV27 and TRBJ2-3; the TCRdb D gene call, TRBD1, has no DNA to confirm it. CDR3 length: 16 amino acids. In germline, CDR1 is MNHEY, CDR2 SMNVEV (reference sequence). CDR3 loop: CASRDTYSLPTDTQYF.

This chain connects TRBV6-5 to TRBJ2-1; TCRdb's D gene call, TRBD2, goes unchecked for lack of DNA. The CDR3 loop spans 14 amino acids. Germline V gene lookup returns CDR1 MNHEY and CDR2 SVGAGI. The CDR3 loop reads CASSWGLAHNEQFF.